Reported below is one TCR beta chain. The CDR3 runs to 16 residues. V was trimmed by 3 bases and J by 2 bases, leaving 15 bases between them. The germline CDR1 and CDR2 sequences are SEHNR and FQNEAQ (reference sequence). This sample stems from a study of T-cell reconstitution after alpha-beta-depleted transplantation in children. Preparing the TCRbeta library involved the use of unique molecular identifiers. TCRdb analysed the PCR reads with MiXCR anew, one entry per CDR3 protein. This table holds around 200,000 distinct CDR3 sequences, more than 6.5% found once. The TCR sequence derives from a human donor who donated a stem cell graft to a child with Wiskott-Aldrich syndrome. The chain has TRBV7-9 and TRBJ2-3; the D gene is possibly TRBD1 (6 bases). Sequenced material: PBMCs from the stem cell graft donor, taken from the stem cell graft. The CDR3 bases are TGTGCCAGCAGCTTGAGGGGACAACTAACCACAGATACGCAGTATTTT. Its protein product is CASSLRGQLTTDTQYF.